The 18 T cell receptor beta chains reported below all come from one sample, sequenced in a study of molecular identifiers for immune sequencing clone quantification. Via MiXCR, TCRdb re-called the PCR reads, giving one row per CDR3 protein. The sample consists of approximately 36,000 distinct CDR3 sequences, roughly 20% of them appearing once. The sample taken for sequencing was naive CD8+ T cells from blood, with Jurkat cell RNA spiked in. The subset: FACS-sorted CD8+CD4-CCR7+CD45RA+ naive T cells. All receptors derive from a human donor in good health. Some libraries in this study had Jurkat cell RNA spiked in.

This clonotype occurred many times. The chain couples TRBV6-5 to TRBJ1-1; D call uncertain. Germline CDR1 and CDR2: MNHEY and SVGAGI. V shed 6 bases and J shed 0 bases, with 14 bases lying between them. The CDR3 is 15 amino acids. In DNA form, the CDR3 reads TGTGCCAGCAGCTCCCACCCGGGGATGAACACTGAAGCTTTCTTT. Translating it yields CASSSHPGMNTEAFF.

The chain has TRBV4-3 and TRBJ2-1, with 7 bases matching TRBD2. This CDR3 spans 15 amino acids. From germline, CDR1 is LGHNA and CDR2 YSLEER. J gave up 8 bases and V 4 bases, and 11 bases lay outside the gene matches. Here the CDR3 reads CASSPDQEGGDEQFF. The CDR3 nucleotides read TGCGCCAGCAGCCCTGACCAGGAGGGAGGGGATGAGCAGTTCTTC.

The table lists this clonotype with many counts. V gene TRBV24-1 combines with J gene TRBJ2-3; D uncertain. CDR3 length: 14 amino acids. Trimming shortened V by 5 bases and J by 3 bases, and 11 bases separated the two germline ends. The germline gives CDR1 KGHDR, CDR2 SFDVKD. CDR3 amino acids: CATSGAVWTDTQYF. CDR3 DNA sequence: TGTGCCACCAGTGGGGCGGTCTGGACAGATACGCAGTATTTT.

This clonotype was found many times. The rearrangement joins TRBV7-8 to TRBJ2-7, with D unclear. Trimming stripped 1 base from V and 3 bases from J, with 13 bases between. Germline CDR1 is SGHVS and CDR2 is FQNEAQ. The length of the CDR3 is 15 residues. The CDR3 DNA reads TGTGCCAGCAGCTTAGAATCCGCAATAAACTACGAGCAGTACTTC. Translated, it gives CASSLESAINYEQYF.

Points on this clonotype: A clone one base away is much larger, so this may be a read error. V usage is TRBV4-1 and J usage is TRBJ2-3, with a possible D match to TRBD2 (6 bases). CDR1 and CDR2 (germline): MGHRA, YSYEKL. CDR3 size: 13 residues. For the CDR3, the DNA is TGCGACAGCAGCGGCGGGGTCACAGATACGCAGTATTTT. The encoded protein is CDSSGGVTDTQYF.

This clonotype was detected ten times or more. The chain recombines TRBV29-1 with TRBJ2-7, with 7 bases lining up with TRBD2. Trimming cost V 7 bases and J 3 bases; bases outside gene matches: 6. Germline-derived CDR1 and CDR2 are SQVTM and ANQGSEA. The CDR3 has 12 amino acids. The CDR3 nucleotides read TGCAGCGCTCAGACTAGCAGCTACGAGCAGTACTTC. It specifies CSAQTSSYEQYF.

This clonotype has only a few counts. This chain links TRBV20-1 with TRBJ1-1; the D gene is possibly TRBD1 (5 bases). The CDR3 has 15 amino acids. V lost 3 bases and J 4 bases, leaving 18 bases between the germline ends. Germline lookup yields CDR1 DFQATT and CDR2 SNEGSKA (reference sequence). CDR3 sequence reads: CSASPWRGRSTEAFF. CDR3 coding DNA: TGCAGTGCTAGTCCCTGGCGGGGACGGTCCACTGAAGCTTTCTTT.

This clonotype was observed at least ten times. This chain's CDR3 is CASLGFGNTIYF. The CDR3 DNA reads TGTGCCTCTCTCGGGTTTGGAAACACCATATATTTT. The V call is TRBV6-6, the J call TRBJ1-3; D is unclear. There are 12 residues in the CDR3. Trimming cost V 11 bases and J 3 bases, with 11 bases left between them. The germline V gene encodes CDR1 MNHNY and CDR2 SVGAGI (reference sequence).

The chain couples TRBV7-9 to TRBJ2-2, with 8 bases fitting TRBD1. The CDR3 spans 17 residues. V dropped 4 bases and J dropped 4; count of bases not matched to a gene: 11. The germline CDR1 and CDR2 sequences are SEHNR and FQNEAQ (reference sequence). The CDR3 DNA follows: TGTGCCAGCAGCTCCCAGGTCGGGACAGGAGGCACCGGGGAGCTGTTTTTT. Encoded protein: CASSSQVGTGGTGELFF.

Judged by abundance, this clonotype is medium-sized. The rearrangement links TRBV20-1 to TRBJ2-1; D is ambiguous. The length of the CDR3 is 11 residues. Between the trimmed V and J ends, which lost 3 bases and 7 bases, there was a span of 7 bases. Germline lookup yields CDR1 DFQATT and CDR2 SNEGSKA (reference sequence). For the CDR3, the DNA is TGCAGTGCTAGCCCCTTGAATGAGCAGTTCTTC. It yields the protein CSASPLNEQFF.

This clonotype has at least ten counts. The chain couples TRBV19 to TRBJ2-7; 7 bases agree with TRBD1. CDR3 length equals 13 residues. V dropped 3 bases and J dropped 4; count of bases not matched to a gene: 3. The germline CDR1 and CDR2 sequences are LNHDA and SQIVND (reference sequence). This CDR3 reads CASSMTGKYEQYF. In DNA form, the CDR3 reads TGTGCCAGTAGTATGACAGGGAAGTACGAGCAGTACTTC.

This clonotype was found many times. This chain joins TRBV2 and TRBJ2-2, with no clear D. Trimming took 0 bases from V and 0 from J, leaving 11 bases between them. Looked up from germline, CDR1 is SNHLY and CDR2 is FYNNEI. The length of the CDR3 is 17 residues. This chain's CDR3 is CASSEAADGPNTGELFF. CDR3 sequence (DNA): TGTGCCAGCAGTGAAGCCGCGGACGGTCCGAACACCGGGGAGCTGTTTTTT.

In its sample, this clonotype was seen many times. The chain uses TRBV3-1 and TRBJ2-1; TRBD1 might be the D (5 bases). Germline values: CDR1 LGHDT, CDR2 YNNKEL (reference sequence). There are 14 residues in the CDR3. Trimming left V 6 bases short and J 4 bases short, with 13 bases between. As DNA, the CDR3 is TGTGCCAGCAGTTGGGGCGGCGGTTACAATGAGCAGTTCTTC. This encodes CASSWGGGYNEQFF.

As to this clonotype: A read error is likely, as this CDR3 ends without the conserved phenylalanine or tryptophan. The rearrangement links TRBV28 to TRBJ2-5; D is possibly TRBD2 (6 bases). Looked up from germline, CDR1 is MDHEN and CDR2 is SYDVKM. The V gene lost 6 bases and the J gene lost 1 base, with 12 bases spanning the gap. There are 14 residues in the CDR3. CDR3 sequence: CASSLGSGQETQYS. The DNA of the CDR3 is TGTGCCAGCAGCTTAGGTAGCGGCCAAGAGACCCAGTACTCC.

This clonotype was recorded many times. This sequence joins TRBV29-1 and TRBJ1-1; a weak D match, TRBD1 (5 bases). Per germline, CDR1 SQVTM and CDR2 ANQGSEA. The CDR3 totals 13 residues. V was pared by 7 bases and J by 1 base, with 13 bases between. CDR3 sequence (DNA): TGCAGCGACCAGGGCGATCCGAACACTGAAGCTTTCTTT. It codes for CSDQGDPNTEAFF.

The rearrangement joins TRBV9 to TRBJ2-3; D may be TRBD2 (5 bases). Trimming took 4 bases from V and 11 from J, leaving 23 bases between them. This CDR3 has 15 amino acids. Germline CDR1 is SGDLS and CDR2 is YYNGEE. The CDR3 nucleotides are TGTGCCAGCAGCCAAGGACTGGCCGCTTCCAATGAGCAGTATTTT. Translated, it gives CASSQGLAASNEQYF. The full variable domain, with the rest looked up from reference TRBV9 and TRBJ2-3, is DSGVTQTPKHLITATGQRVTLRCSPRSGDLSVYWYQQSLDQGLQFLIQYYNGEERAKGNILERFSAQQFPDLHSELNLSSLELGDSALYFCASSQGLAASNEQYFGPGTRLTVL.

The J gene is TRBJ2-7, the V gene TRBV4-1, with a weak D call TRBD1 (6 bases). V lost 5 bases, J lost 5 bases, and 22 bases lay in between. CDR1 and CDR2 from the germline V gene are MGHRA and YSYEKL. This CDR3 spans 16 amino acids. The CDR3 reads CASSEKGPGAPHEQYF. The CDR3 nucleotides read TGCGCCAGCAGCGAAAAAGGCCCAGGGGCCCCCCACGAGCAGTACTTC.

The chain combines TRBV20-1 with TRBJ2-2; D unresolved. Germline V CDR1 and CDR2: DFQATT, SNEGSKA (reference sequence). The CDR3 is made up of 14 amino acids. The V end was cut by 0 bases, the J end by 3 bases, with 8 bases between. CDR3 residues: CSARDIQYTGELFF. The CDR3 DNA reads TGCAGTGCTAGAGATATTCAGTACACCGGGGAGCTGTTTTTT.